These 29 T cell receptor beta chains originate from one sample sequenced in a study of blood T cells in healthy people across ages. The authors ran a second PCR of about 6 to 11 cycles using a sample-barcoded 5' primer and a J-beta primer mix. TCRdb recomputed calls from the 5' RACE reads with MiXCR, one row per CDR3 protein. The sample shows hundreds of thousands of distinct CDR3 sequences, about 51% of them seen only once. Sequencing was done on a sample of blood. These receptor sequences come from an elderly woman in good health.

The rearrangement joins TRBV2 to TRBJ2-5; 7 nucleotides agree with TRBD2. Per the germline V gene, CDR1 is SNHLY and CDR2 is FYNNEI. With 11 bases clipped from V and 4 bases from J, the junction kept 10 bases outside the gene matches. This CDR3 comprises 13 residues. The CDR3 region has the DNA TGTGCCGGCACCTTGCGGGAGTCAGAGACCCAGTACTTC. This codes for CAGTLRESETQYF.

This chain links TRBV6-5 with TRBJ2-1; D assignment may be TRBD1 or TRBD2 (6 bases each). V lost 6 bases, J lost 13 bases, and 16 bases lay in between. This CDR3 spans 12 amino acids. Germline lookup yields CDR1 MNHEY and CDR2 SVGAGI. The CDR3 nucleotides read TGTGCCAGCAGGCCCAGAGGGGGGACCCAGTTCTTC. This encodes CASRPRGGTQFF.

Worth noting for this clonotype: The conserved closing phenylalanine or tryptophan is absent in this CDR3, likely reflecting a read error. The chain joins TRBV4-1 to TRBJ1-1; D is ambiguous. V was pared by 1 base and J by 6 bases, with 6 bases between. This CDR3 has 12 residues. Germline CDR1 is MGHRA and CDR2 is YSYEKL. CDR3 DNA: TGCGCCAGCAGCCAAGGTTTGGCTGAAGCTTTCTCT. As protein: CASSQGLAEAFS.

V gene TRBV5-1 combines with J gene TRBJ2-7; TRBD1 is a possible D gene (6 bases). CDR1 and CDR2 (germline): SGHRS, YFSETQ. V was cut by 3 bases and J by 0 bases, with 16 bases left in between. The CDR3 has 16 residues. The CDR3 nucleotides read TGCGCCAGCAGCTCCTACCCTGACAGGAGCTCCTACGAGCAGTACTTC. This codes for CASSSYPDRSSYEQYF.

This chain uses TRBV12-3 or TRBV12-4 with TRBJ2-6; D remains unclear. Trimming shortened V by 6 bases and J by 0 bases, and 15 bases separated the two germline ends. The CDR3 covers 17 residues. The CDR3, as DNA: TGTGCCAGCAGCCTCCCGAGGACGGGCTCTGGGGCCAACGTCCTGACTTTC. Translation gives CASSLPRTGSGANVLTF.

In its sample, this clonotype was seen many times. The genes are TRBV3-1 and TRBJ2-1; D unclear. Per germline, CDR1 LGHDT and CDR2 YNNKEL (reference sequence). The ends were cut back, 6 bases at V and 7 bases at J, with 22 bases in the middle. This CDR3 region has 16 residues. The CDR3 region is CASSSTGPMARNEQFF. The CDR3 DNA follows: TGTGCCAGCAGTTCCACCGGGCCGATGGCAAGGAATGAGCAGTTCTTC.

The chain carries TRBV4-1 and TRBJ2-5; 10 nucleotides match TRBD2. Germline V CDR1 and CDR2: MGHRA, YSYEKL. The CDR3 totals 19 residues. Trimming took 0 bases from V and 3 from J; bases not matched to a gene: 13. The CDR3 reads CASSQEIGTSAPKKETQYF. The CDR3 DNA follows: TGCGCCAGCAGCCAAGAAATCGGGACTAGCGCCCCGAAGAAAGAGACCCAGTACTTC.

The sample holds a few counts of this clonotype. Sequence at one end of the junction differs from germline and may be a read error. The chain carries TRBV20-1 and TRBJ2-1; D possibly corresponds to TRBD2 (5 bases). Germline-derived CDR1 and CDR2 are DFQATT and SNEGSKA (reference sequence). The length of the CDR3 is 15 residues. The DNA of the CDR3 is TGCAGTGCTAGAAAACGGACGGGGAGCTACGATGAGCAGTTCTTC. It translates to CSARKRTGSYDEQFF.

This clonotype was counted only a few times. This chain uses TRBV6-4 with TRBJ2-7; unclear D gene. CDR3 size: 16 residues. Trimming removed 0 bases at V and 2 bases at J, with 14 bases between. Germline CDR1 and CDR2: MRHNA and SNTAGT. The DNA of the CDR3 is TGTGCCAGCAGTGACTCAGGGCGAGCGAATACCTACGAGCAGTACTTC. This gives the protein CASSDSGRANTYEQYF.

V usage is TRBV15 and J usage is TRBJ2-5, with D unresolved. This CDR3 spans 12 amino acids. Germline CDR1 and CDR2: LNHNV and YYDKDF (reference sequence). The ends were cut back, 5 bases at V and 4 bases at J, with 8 bases in the middle. For the CDR3, the DNA is TGTGCCACCAGCGGAACCGGAGAGACCCAGTACTTC. This sequence encodes CATSGTGETQYF.

This chain joins TRBV6-2 or TRBV6-3 and TRBJ2-1; D is perhaps TRBD1 (5 bases). V lost 5 bases and J lost 12, with 11 bases in between. The CDR3 runs 11 residues. Germline CDR1 and CDR2: MNHEY and SVGEGT. CDR3 amino acids: CASSNNRGQFF. CDR3 DNA sequence: TGTGCCAGCAGTAACAATAGGGGGCAGTTCTTC.

The chain combines TRBV6-1 with TRBJ2-5, with a weak D call TRBD2 (6 bases). The CDR3 has 16 residues. CDR1 and CDR2 from the germline V gene are MNHNS and SASEGT. Trimming pared 1 base from V and 1 base from J, leaving 13 bases between. CDR3: CASSEGAGRLQETQYF. The CDR3 coding sequence is TGTGCCAGCAGTGAAGGGGCAGGGAGGCTCCAAGAGACCCAGTACTTC.

The J gene is TRBJ2-1, the V gene TRBV15, with D possibly being TRBD1 or TRBD2 (5 bases each). Germline V CDR1 and CDR2: LNHNV, YYDKDF (reference sequence). The V gene lost 0 bases and the J gene lost 3 bases, with 9 bases spanning the gap. The length of the CDR3 is 15 residues. In nucleotides, the CDR3 is TGTGCCACCAGCAGAGATGGGACCGGCTACAATGAGCAGTTCTTC. Its translation is CATSRDGTGYNEQFF.

V and J are TRBV4-1 and TRBJ2-1, with D hard to call. CDR1 and CDR2 from the germline V gene are MGHRA and YSYEKL. The CDR3 contains 16 residues. Deletions cut 3 bases from V and 2 bases from J, with 14 bases between. CDR3 DNA: TGCGCCAGCAGCCACACCGGGCGCAAGACCTACAATGAGCAGTTCTTC. It codes for CASSHTGRKTYNEQFF.

The chain is built from TRBV10-3 and TRBJ2-1, with D perhaps matching TRBD2 (5 bases). Germline CDR1 is ENHRY and CDR2 is SYGVKD. V lost 0 bases to trimming and J lost 10 bases, with 10 bases between them. The CDR3 is 13 residues long. The CDR3 here is CAISESKTNEQFF. DNA of the CDR3: TGTGCCATCAGTGAGTCGAAGACTAACGAGCAGTTCTTC.

This sequence joins TRBV7-3 and TRBJ2-3; 9 bases line up with TRBD1. Germline CDR1 is SGHTA and CDR2 is FQGTGA. The CDR3 extends over 16 amino acids. The V and J ends lost 1 base and 6 bases, in that order; junction bases with no gene match: 8. CDR3 sequence reads: CASSLRDRVGLDTQYF. CDR3 bases: TGTGCCAGCAGCTTAAGGGACAGGGTAGGGTTGGATACGCAGTATTTT.

In the case of this clonotype: Being one base from a much bigger clone, this may be a read error. CDR3: CSALPGPSSDQYF. Here the CDR3 DNA reads TGCAGTGCCCTACCGGGACCTTCCAGCGATCAGTATTTT. The rearrangement uses TRBV20-1 and TRBJ2-3; D could derive from TRBD1 or TRBD2 (5 bases each). CDR3 length: 13 amino acids. V was shortened by 6 bases and J by 12 bases, with 22 bases between the two germline ends. The V gene's germline CDR1 is DFQATT and CDR2 SNEGSKA (reference sequence).

The gene calls are TRBV6-1 and TRBJ2-1; 9 bases map to TRBD2. Germline-derived CDR1 and CDR2 are MNHNS and SASEGT. J lost 1 base, V lost 8 bases, and 15 bases had no gene match. The CDR3 is 18 amino acids. The CDR3 loop reads CASRGGELLAGSYNEQFF. The CDR3 nucleotides read TGTGCCAGCCGGGGAGGGGAACTTCTAGCGGGGTCCTACAATGAGCAGTTCTTC.

The chain carries TRBV5-1 and TRBJ1-1; D is uncertain. V lost 6 bases to trimming and J lost 1 base, with 13 bases between them. This CDR3 has 14 amino acids. Germline CDR1 and CDR2: SGHRS and YFSETQ. As DNA, the CDR3 is TGCGCCAGCACCCCCGCCGGCGGGAACACTGAAGCTTTCTTT. Translation: CASTPAGGNTEAFF.

The rearrangement joins TRBV12-3 or TRBV12-4 to TRBJ2-3; 8 bases map to TRBD1. V dropped 6 bases and J dropped 0; count of bases not matched to a gene: 8. The CDR3 totals 16 residues. CDR3 coding DNA: TGTGCCAGCAGCCTCCGGACAGGGCGGAGCACAGATACGCAGTATTTT. Its protein product is CASSLRTGRSTDTQYF.

Comment on this clonotype: Compared with germline, one end of the junction differs, possibly owing to a read error. CDR3 sequence: CASGQQGQPQHF. CDR3 nucleotides: TGTGCCAGCGGCCAGCAGGGTCAGCCCCAGCATTTT. The rearrangement joins TRBV3-1 to TRBJ1-5, with D possibly being TRBD1 (5 bases). CDR3 length equals 12 residues. Germline V gene lookup returns CDR1 LGHDT and CDR2 YNNKEL (reference sequence).

This clonotype was seen many times. The chain joins TRBV5-1 to TRBJ2-1; D might be TRBD1 (6 bases). V was pared by 4 bases and J by 4 bases, with 15 bases between. The length of the CDR3 is 15 residues. Germline V gives CDR1 SGHRS, CDR2 YFSETQ. The DNA for the CDR3 is TGCGCCAGCAGCCGGGATGCGCAGGGGTACAATGAGCAGTTCTTC. Encoded protein: CASSRDAQGYNEQFF.

This clonotype appeared many times. The chain joins TRBV7-9 to TRBJ2-5; D gene uncertain. The V gene lost 1 base and the J gene lost 2 bases, with 11 bases spanning the gap. Germline CDR1 is SEHNR and CDR2 is FQNEAQ (reference sequence). The CDR3 spans 15 residues. CDR3 in amino acids: CASSLEMAKQETQYF. In DNA form, the CDR3 reads TGTGCCAGCAGCTTAGAGATGGCCAAACAAGAGACCCAGTACTTC.

This chain connects TRBV24-1 to TRBJ2-7; 9 nucleotides agree with TRBD1. The germline V gene encodes CDR1 KGHDR and CDR2 SFDVKD. The junction had 6 bases not matched to a gene; V was cut back by 2 bases and J by 2 bases. The CDR3 is 16 residues long. The CDR3 DNA sequence: TGTGCCACCAGTGATTCACGGACAGGGGCGACCTACGAGCAGTACTTC. It encodes CATSDSRTGATYEQYF.

V is TRBV10-3 and J is TRBJ2-5, with D possibly being TRBD2 (6 bases). With 3 bases removed from V and 2 bases from J, the gap between germline ends came to 13 bases. The CDR3 contains 15 residues. CDR1 and CDR2 from the germline V gene are ENHRY and SYGVKD. As DNA, the CDR3 is TGTGCCATCAGTGAAGGGCGGGGCCGTCAAGAGACCCAGTACTTC. It encodes CAISEGRGRQETQYF.

This clonotype was observed at least ten times. The chain carries TRBV7-9 and TRBJ2-3; 7 positions agree with TRBD2. Looked up from germline, CDR1 is SEHNR and CDR2 is FQNEAQ (reference sequence). After removal of 3 bases from V and 4 bases from J, the junction contained 7 bases not matched to a gene. CDR3 size: 15 residues. In DNA, the CDR3 is TGTGCCAGCAGCTTTAGAGCGGGGACCGCAGATACGCAGTATTTT. Its protein product is CASSFRAGTADTQYF.

The table lists this clonotype with a count of one. The chain combines TRBV20-1 with TRBJ2-1, with TRBD2 matching 11 bases. The CDR3 loop spans 18 amino acids. V shed 6 bases and J 0 bases; nucleotides not matched to a gene: 13. Germline V gene lookup returns CDR1 DFQATT and CDR2 SNEGSKA (reference sequence). The CDR3 DNA follows: TGCAGTGCCCCCGGGCTAGCGGGAGGACGGAGCTCCTACAATGAGCAGTTCTTC. This codes for CSAPGLAGGRSSYNEQFF.

Note on this clonotype: A clone one base away is much larger, so this may be a read error. The chain recombines TRBV6-5 with TRBJ2-5, with 7 bases that match TRBD1. There are 11 residues in the CDR3. Germline CDR1 is MNHEY and CDR2 is SVGAGI. Trimming cost V 6 bases and J 9 bases; bases outside gene matches: 4. The CDR3 sequence: CASSLQGAQYF. CDR3 bases: TGTGCCAGCAGCCTCCAGGGGGCCCAGTACTTC.

The chain uses TRBV10-3 and TRBJ2-2, with D perhaps being TRBD1 or TRBD2 (5 bases each). CDR3 length: 15 amino acids. CDR1 and CDR2 (germline): ENHRY, SYGVKD. V was shortened by 3 bases and J by 2 bases, with 10 bases between the two germline ends. The CDR3 loop reads CAISDPGANTGELFF. In DNA, the CDR3 is TGTGCCATCAGTGACCCCGGGGCCAACACCGGGGAGCTGTTTTTT.